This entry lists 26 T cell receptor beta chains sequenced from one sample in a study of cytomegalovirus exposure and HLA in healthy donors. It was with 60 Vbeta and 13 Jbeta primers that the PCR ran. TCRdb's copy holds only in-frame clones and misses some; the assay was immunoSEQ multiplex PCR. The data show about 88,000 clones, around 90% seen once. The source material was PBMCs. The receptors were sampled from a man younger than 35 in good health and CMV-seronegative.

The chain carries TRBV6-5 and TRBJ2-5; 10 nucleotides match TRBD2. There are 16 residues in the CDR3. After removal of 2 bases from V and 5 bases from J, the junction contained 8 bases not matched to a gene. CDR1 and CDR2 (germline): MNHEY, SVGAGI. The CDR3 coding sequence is TGTGCCAGCAGTTACCAAGCGGGAGGGCCAGTGGAGACCCAGTACTTC. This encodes CASSYQAGGPVETQYF.

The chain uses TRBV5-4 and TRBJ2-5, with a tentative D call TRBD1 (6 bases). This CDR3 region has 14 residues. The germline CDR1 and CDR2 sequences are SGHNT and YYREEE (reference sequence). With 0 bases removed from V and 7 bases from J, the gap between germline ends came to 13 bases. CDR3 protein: CASSLGGQSLTQYF. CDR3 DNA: TGTGCCAGCAGCTTGGGCGGACAGTCTTTGACCCAGTACTTC.

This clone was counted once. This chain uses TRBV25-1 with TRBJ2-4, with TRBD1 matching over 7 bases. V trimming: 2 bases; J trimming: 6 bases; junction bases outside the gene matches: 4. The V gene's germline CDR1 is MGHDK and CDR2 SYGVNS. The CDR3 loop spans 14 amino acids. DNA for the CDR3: TGTGCCAGCAGTGAACAGGCAGGGGGAAACATTCAGTACTTC. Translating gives CASSEQAGGNIQYF.

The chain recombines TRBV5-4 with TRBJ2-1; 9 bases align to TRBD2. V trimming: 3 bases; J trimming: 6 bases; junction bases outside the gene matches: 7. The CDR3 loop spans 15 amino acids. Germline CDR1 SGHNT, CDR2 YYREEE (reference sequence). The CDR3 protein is CASSSLAGNLNEQFF. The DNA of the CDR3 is TGTGCCAGCAGCTCCCTAGCGGGAAACCTCAATGAGCAGTTCTTC.

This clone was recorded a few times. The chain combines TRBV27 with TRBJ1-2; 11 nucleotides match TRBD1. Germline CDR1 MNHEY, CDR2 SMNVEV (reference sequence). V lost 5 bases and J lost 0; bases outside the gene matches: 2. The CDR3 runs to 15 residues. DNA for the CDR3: TGTGCCAGCAGTGGACAGGGGGCGGCTAACTATGGCTACACCTTC. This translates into CASSGQGAANYGYTF.

The CDR3 spells CASSLGGSYTGELFF. The CDR3 DNA follows: TGTGCCAGCAGCTTAGGCGGCAGTTACACCGGGGAGCTGTTTTTT. This chain links TRBV11-2 with TRBJ2-2; D uncertain. CDR1 is SGHAT and CDR2 is FQNNGV in the germline V gene. CDR3 length: 15 residues. Deletions cut 1 base from V and 3 bases from J, with 9 bases between.

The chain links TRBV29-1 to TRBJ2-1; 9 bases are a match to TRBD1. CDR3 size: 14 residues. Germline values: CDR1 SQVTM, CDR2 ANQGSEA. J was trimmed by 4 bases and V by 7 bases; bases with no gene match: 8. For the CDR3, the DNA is TGCAGCGGCCTTGGACAGGGGTCGTACAATGAGCAGTTCTTC. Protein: CSGLGQGSYNEQFF.

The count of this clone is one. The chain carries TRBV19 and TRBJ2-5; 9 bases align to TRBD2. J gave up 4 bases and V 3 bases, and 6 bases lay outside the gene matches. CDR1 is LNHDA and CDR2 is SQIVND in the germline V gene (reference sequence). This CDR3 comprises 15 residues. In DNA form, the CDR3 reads TGTGCCAGTAGTATTTCCGGGACTAGCATAGAGACCCAGTACTTC. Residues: CASSISGTSIETQYF.

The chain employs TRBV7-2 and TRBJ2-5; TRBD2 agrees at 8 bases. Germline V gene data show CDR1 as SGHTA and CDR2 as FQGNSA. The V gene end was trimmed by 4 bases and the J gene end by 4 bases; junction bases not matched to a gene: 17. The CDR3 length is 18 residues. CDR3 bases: TGTGCCAGCAGCTCACGTCGGGGTAGCGGGATGGGGGGAGAGACCCAGTACTTC. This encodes CASSSRRGSGMGGETQYF. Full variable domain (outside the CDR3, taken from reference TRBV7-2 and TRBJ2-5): GAGVSQSPSNKVTEKGKDVELRCDPISGHTALYWYRQSLGQGLEFLIYFQGNSAPDKSGLPSDRFSAERTGGSVSTLTIQRTQQEDSAVYLCASSSRRGSGMGGETQYFGPGTRLLVL.

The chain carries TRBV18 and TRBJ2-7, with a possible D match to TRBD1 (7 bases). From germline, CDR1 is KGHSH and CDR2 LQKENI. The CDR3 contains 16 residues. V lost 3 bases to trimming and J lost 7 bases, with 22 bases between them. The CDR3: CASSPLEGAGLKEQYF. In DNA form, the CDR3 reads TGTGCCAGCTCACCGCTGGAGGGGGCTGGGTTGAAAGAGCAGTACTTC. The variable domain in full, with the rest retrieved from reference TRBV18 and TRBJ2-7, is NAGVMQNPRHLVRRRGQEARLRCSPMKGHSHVYWYRQLPEEGLKFMVYLQKENIIDESGMPKERFSAEFPKEGPSILRIQQVVRGDSAAYFCASSPLEGAGLKEQYFGPGTRLTVT.

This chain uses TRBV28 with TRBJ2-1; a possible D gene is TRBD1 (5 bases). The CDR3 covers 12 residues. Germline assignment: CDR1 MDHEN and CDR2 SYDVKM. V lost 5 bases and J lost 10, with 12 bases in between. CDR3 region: CASSRLGREQFF. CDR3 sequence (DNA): TGTGCCAGCAGTCGCCTGGGGCGAGAGCAGTTCTTC.

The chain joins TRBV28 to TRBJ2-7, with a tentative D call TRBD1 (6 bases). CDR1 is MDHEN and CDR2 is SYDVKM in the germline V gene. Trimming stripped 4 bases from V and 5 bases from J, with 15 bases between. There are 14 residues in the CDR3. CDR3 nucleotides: TGTGCCAGCAGTTCGCAGGGGTTGATCCACGAGCAGTACTTC. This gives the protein CASSSQGLIHEQYF.

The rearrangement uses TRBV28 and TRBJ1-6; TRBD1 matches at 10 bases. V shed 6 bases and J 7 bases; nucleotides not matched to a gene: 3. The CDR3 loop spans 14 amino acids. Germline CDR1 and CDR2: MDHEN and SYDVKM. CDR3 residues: CASRSTGGNSPLHF. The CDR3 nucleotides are TGTGCCAGCAGGTCGACAGGGGGCAATTCACCCCTCCACTTT.

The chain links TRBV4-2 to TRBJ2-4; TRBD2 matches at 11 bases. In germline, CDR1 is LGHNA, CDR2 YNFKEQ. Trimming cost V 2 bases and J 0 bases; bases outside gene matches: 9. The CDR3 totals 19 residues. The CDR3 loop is CASSQRTSGPTLAKNIQYF. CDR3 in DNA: TGTGCCAGCAGCCAAAGGACTAGCGGGCCCACCCTAGCCAAAAACATTCAGTACTTC.

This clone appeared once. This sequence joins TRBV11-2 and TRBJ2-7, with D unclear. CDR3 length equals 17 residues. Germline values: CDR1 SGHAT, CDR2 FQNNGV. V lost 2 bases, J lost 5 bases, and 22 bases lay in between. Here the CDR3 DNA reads TGTGCCAGCAGCTTAATCCCACGGCACGGCGGCGCGGACGAGCAGTACTTC. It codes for CASSLIPRHGGADEQYF.

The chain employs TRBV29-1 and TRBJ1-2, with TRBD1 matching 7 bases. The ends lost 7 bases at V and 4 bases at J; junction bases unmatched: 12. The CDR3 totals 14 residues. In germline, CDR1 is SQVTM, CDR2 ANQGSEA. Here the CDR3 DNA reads TGCAGCGCCCACCCGACAGGGAACAGCTATGGCTACACCTTC. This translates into CSAHPTGNSYGYTF.

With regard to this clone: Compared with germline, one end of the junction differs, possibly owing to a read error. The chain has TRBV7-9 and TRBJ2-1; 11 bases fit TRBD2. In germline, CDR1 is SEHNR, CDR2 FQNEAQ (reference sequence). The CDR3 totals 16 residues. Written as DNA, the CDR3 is TGTTCCAGCAGCACCCTCAGCCCTAGCGGGGGGAATGAGCAGTTCTTC. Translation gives CSSSTLSPSGGNEQFF. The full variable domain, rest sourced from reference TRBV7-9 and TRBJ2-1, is DTGVSQNPRHKITKRGQNVTFRCDPISEHNRLYWYRQTLGQGPEFLTYFQNEAQLEKSRLLSDRFSAERPKGSFSTLEIQRTEQGDSAMYLCSSSTLSPSGGNEQFFGPGTRLTVL.

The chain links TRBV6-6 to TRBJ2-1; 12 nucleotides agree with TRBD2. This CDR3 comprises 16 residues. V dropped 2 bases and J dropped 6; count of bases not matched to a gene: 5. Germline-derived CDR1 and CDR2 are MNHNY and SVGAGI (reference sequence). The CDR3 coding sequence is TGTGCCAGCAGTTACACCTCACTAGCGGGGGGCAATGAGCAGTTCTTC. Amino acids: CASSYTSLAGGNEQFF.

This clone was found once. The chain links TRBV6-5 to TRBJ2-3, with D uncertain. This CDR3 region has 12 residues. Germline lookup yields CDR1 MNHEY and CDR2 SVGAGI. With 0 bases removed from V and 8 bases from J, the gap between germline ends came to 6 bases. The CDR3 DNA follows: TGTGCCAGCAGTTACTCTACGGGTACGCAGTATTTT. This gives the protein CASSYSTGTQYF.

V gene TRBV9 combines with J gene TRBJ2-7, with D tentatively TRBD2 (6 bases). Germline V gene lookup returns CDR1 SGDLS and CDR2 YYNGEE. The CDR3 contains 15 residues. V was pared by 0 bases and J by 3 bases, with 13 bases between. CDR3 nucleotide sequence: TGTGCCAGCAGCGTAGGGGGAGGTTTGATCTACGAGCAGTACTTC. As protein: CASSVGGGLIYEQYF.

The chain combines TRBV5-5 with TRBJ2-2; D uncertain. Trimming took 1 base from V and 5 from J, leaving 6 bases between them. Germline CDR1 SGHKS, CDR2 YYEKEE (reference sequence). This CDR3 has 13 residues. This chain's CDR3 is CASSLITTGELFF. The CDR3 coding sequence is TGTGCCAGCAGCTTGATAACTACCGGGGAGCTGTTTTTT.

The CDR3 coding sequence is TGTGCCTGGAGTAGGAGCGGAGCTAGCACAGATACGCAGTATTTT. It is translated as CAWSRSGASTDTQYF. The chain recombines TRBV30 with TRBJ2-3, with D perhaps TRBD2 (5 bases). Per germline, CDR1 GTSNPN and CDR2 SVGIG (reference sequence). The V gene lost 2 bases and the J gene lost 0 bases, with 12 bases spanning the gap. There are 15 residues in the CDR3.

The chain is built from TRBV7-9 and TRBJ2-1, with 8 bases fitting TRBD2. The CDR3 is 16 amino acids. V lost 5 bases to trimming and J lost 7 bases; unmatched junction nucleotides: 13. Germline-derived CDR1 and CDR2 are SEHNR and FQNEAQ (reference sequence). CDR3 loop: CASSPSGSSLSNEQFF. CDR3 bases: TGTGCCAGCAGCCCAAGCGGGAGCAGTTTATCTAATGAGCAGTTCTTC.

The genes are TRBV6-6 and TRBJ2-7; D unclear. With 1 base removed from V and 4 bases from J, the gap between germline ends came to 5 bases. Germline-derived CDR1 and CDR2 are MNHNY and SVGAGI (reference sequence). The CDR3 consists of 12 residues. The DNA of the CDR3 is TGTGCCAGCAGTTACTTCGGGTACGAGCAGTACTTC. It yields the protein CASSYFGYEQYF.

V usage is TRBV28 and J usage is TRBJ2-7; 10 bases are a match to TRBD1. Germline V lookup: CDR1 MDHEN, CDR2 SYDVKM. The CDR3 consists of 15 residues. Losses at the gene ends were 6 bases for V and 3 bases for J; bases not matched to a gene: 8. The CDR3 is CASRSETGGRYEQYF. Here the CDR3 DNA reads TGTGCCAGCAGATCTGAGACAGGGGGCCGCTACGAGCAGTACTTC.

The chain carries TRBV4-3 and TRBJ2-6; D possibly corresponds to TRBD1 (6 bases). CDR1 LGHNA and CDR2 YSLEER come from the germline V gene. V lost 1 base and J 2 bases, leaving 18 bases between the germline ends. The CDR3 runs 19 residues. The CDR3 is CASSQAPFLSGAGANVLTF. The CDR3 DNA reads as TGCGCCAGCAGCCAAGCCCCTTTCCTTTCAGGGGCTGGGGCCAACGTCCTGACTTTC.